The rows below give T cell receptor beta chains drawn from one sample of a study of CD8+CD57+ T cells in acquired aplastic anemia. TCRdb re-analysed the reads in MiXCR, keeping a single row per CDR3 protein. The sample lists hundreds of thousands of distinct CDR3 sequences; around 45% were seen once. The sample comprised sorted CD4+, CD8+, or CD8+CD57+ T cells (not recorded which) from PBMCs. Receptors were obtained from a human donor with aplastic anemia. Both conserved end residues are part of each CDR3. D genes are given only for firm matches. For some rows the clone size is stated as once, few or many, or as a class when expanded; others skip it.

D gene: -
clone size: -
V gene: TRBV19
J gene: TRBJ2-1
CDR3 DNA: TGTGCCAGTAGTATGTGGCAAGACTCCTACAATGAGCAGTTCTTC
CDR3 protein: CASSMWQDSYNEQFF

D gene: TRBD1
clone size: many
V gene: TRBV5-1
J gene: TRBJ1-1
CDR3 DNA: TGCGCCAGCAGCAAGGGAATTTTGGGACAGCAGTTTCTGTCTGAAGCTTTCTTT
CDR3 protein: CASSKGILGQQFLSEAFF

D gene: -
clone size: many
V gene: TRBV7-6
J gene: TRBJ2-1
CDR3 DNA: TGTGCCAGCAGCTTAGACAGGAGCTCCTACAATGAGCAGTTCTTC
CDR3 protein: CASSLDRSSYNEQFF

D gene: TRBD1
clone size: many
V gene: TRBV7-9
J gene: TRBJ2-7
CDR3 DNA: TGTGCCAGCAGCTTCGGACAGGGGGCGTGGGACGAGCAGTACTTC
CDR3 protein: CASSFGQGAWDEQYF

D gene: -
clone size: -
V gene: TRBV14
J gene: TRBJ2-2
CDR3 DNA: TGTGCCAGCAGCCAACGAAGCCCGCGGGAAGCCGGGGAGCTGTTTTTT
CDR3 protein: CASSQRSPREAGELFF

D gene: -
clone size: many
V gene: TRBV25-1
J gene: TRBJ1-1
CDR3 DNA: TGTGCCAGCAGTGAAGGCAGTTCTAGGGCTGAAGCTTTCTTT
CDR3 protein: CASSEGSSRAEAFF

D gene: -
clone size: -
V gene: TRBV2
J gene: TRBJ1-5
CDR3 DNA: TGTGCCAGCAGCCGACAGATAAATCAGCCCCAGCATTTT
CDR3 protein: CASSRQINQPQHF

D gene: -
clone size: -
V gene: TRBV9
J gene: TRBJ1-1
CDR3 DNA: TGTGCCAGCAGCGTAGTTAGGTCGTACACTGAAGCTTTCTTT
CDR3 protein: CASSVVRSYTEAFF

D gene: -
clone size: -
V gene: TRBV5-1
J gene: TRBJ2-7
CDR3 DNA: TGTGCCAGCAGCTTAGATATAGGTAAGAGCTCCTACGAGCAGTACTTC
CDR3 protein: CASSLDIGKSSYEQYF

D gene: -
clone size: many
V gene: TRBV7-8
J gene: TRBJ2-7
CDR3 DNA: TGTGCCAGCAGCTCGACAGGTTCCTCCTACGAGCAGTACTTC
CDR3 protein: CASSSTGSSYEQYF

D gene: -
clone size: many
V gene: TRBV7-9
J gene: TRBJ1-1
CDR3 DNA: TGTGCCAGCACCTCGGGGGGTTCCACTGAAGCTTTCTTT
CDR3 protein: CASTSGGSTEAFF

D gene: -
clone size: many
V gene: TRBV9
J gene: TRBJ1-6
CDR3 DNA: TGTGCCAGCAGCTCCCCGACAGAGTATAATTCACCCCTCCACTTT
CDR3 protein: CASSSPTEYNSPLHF

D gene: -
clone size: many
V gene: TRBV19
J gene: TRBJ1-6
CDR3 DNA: TGTGCCACGTCAAGCGGCCTTTATAATTCACCCCTCCACTTT
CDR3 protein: CATSSGLYNSPLHF

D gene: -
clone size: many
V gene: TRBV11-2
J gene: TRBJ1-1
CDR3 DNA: TGTGCCAGCAGCCTGCAGCCAAGGGCAGGAATTTTGACTGAAGCTTTCTTT
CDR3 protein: CASSLQPRAGILTEAFF

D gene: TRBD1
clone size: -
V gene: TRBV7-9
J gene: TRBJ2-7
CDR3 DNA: TGTGCCAGCAGCTTACAGGGGGCAGGGAACGACGAGCAGTACTTC
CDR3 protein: CASSLQGAGNDEQYF

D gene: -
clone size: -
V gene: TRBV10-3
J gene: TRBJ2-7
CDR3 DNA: TGTGCCACCTCGGACGGAGTTGAGCAGTACTTC
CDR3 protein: CATSDGVEQYF

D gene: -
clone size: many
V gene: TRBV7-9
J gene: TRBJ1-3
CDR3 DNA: TGTGCCAGCAGCTTGGTCACAGGAACCTCTGGAAACACCATATATTTT
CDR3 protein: CASSLVTGTSGNTIYF

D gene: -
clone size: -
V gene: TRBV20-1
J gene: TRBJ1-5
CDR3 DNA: TGCAGTGCTAGGCCAGGAACCGGGACGTGGAATCAGCCCCAGCATTTT
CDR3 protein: CSARPGTGTWNQPQHF

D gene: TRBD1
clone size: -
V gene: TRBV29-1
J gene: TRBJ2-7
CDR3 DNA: TGCAGCGTTCGTTTTGGACAGGGGGCCTACGAGCAGTACTTC
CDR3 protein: CSVRFGQGAYEQYF

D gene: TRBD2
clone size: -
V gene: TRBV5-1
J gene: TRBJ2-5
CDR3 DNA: TGTGCCAGCAGCGCGCCTAGCGGGGGCCAAGAGACCCAGTACTTC
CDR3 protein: CASSAPSGGQETQYF

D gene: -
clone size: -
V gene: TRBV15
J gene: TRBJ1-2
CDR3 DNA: TGTGCCACCAGCAGAGACCGGGGTGATGGCCACACCTTC
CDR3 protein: CATSRDRGDGHTF

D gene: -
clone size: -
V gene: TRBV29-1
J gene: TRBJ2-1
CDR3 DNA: TGCAGCGCCGAGGGTCGGGAGTCATCCCCCCAGGACTTC
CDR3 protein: CSAEGRESSPQDF

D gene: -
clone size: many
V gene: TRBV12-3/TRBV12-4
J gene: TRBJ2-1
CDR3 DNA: TGTGCCAGCAGTTTATGGGACACCAATGAGCAGTTCTTC
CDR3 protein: CASSLWDTNEQFF

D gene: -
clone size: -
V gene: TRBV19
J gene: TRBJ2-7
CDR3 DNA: TGTGCCAGTGGGCCCCGGTACGGAGGGTACGAGCAGTACTTC
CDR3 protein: CASGPRYGGYEQYF

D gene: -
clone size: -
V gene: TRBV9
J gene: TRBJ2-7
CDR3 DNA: TGTGCCAGCAGCGTACAATCCCGTGACAGTCCCTACGAGCAGTACTTC
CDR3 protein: CASSVQSRDSPYEQYF

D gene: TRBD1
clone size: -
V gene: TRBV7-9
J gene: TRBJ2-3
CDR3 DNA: TGTGCCAGCAGCTGGTGGACAGGAGCGGACACTACGCAGTATTTT
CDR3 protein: CASSWWTGADTTQYF

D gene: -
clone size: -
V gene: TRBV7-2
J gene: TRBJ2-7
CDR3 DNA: TGTGCCAGCAGCGTAAACAGGGGACTCTCCTACGAGCAGTACTTC
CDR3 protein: CASSVNRGLSYEQYF

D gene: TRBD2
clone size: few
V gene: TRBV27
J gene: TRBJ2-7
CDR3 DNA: TGTGCCAGCAGTTTGGGACTAGCGGTCGACGAGCAGTACTTC
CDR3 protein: CASSLGLAVDEQYF

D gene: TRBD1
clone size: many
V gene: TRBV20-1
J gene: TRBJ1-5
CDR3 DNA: TGCAGTGCTACTACAGGGGTCTCCAATCAGCCCCAGCATTTT
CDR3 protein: CSATTGVSNQPQHF

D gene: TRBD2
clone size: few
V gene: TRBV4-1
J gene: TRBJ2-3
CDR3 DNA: TGCGCCAGCACCTGGGGGGGACCTAACACAGATACGCAGTATTTT
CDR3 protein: CASTWGGPNTDTQYF

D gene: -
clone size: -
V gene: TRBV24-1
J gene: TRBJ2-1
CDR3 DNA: TGTGCCACCAGTATGAGGGGCCAATTCAATGAGCAGTTCTTC
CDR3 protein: CATSMRGQFNEQFF

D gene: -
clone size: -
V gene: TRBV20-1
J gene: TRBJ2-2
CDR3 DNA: TGCAGTGCTAGGGGCGTGAACACCGGGGAGCTGTTTTTT
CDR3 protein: CSARGVNTGELFF

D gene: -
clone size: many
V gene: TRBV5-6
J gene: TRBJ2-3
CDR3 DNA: TGTGCCAGCAGCTTCGGGGAGAGCACAGATACGCAGTATTTT
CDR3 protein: CASSFGESTDTQYF

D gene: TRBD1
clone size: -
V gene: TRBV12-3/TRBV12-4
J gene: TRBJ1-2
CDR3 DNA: TGTGCCAGCGGCCCGACCCCCAGAACACAGGGGAACTATGGCTACACCTTC
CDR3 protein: CASGPTPRTQGNYGYTF

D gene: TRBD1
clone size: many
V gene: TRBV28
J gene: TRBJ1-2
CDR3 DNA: TGTGCCAGCAGTTTCGAAGGACAGGGCGTCTATGGCTACACCTTC
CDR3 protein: CASSFEGQGVYGYTF

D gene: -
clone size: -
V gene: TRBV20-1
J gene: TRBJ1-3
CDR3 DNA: TGCAGTGCTAGAGTCCGGGAGGGAAACACCATATATTTT
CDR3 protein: CSARVREGNTIYF

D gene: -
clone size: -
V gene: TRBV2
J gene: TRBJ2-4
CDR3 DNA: TGTGCCAGCTCCCCCCGGGACACCACCATTCAGTACTTC
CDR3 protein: CASSPRDTTIQYF

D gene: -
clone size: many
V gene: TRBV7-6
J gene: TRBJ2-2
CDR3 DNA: TGTGCCAGCAGCTTACTAGTTAACACCGGGGAGCTGTTTTTT
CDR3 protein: CASSLLVNTGELFF

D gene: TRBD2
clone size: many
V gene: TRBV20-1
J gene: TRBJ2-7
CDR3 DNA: TGCAGTGCCCCGTTGGGGACTAGCTCCTACGAGCAGTACTTC
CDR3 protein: CSAPLGTSSYEQYF